This T cell receptor beta chain emerged from a study of vaccination effects on CD4 cells after COVID-19. Trimming at V came to 2 bases and at J to 7 bases, leaving 6 bases not matched to a gene. The CDR3 consists of 14 residues. Per germline, CDR1 MRHNA and CDR2 SNTAGT. Some clones are missing from TCRdb's copy, which holds only in-frame ones; the method was immunoSEQ multiplex PCR. Of tens of thousands of clones listed, about 65% are singletons. Sequencing was preceded by expansion of antigen-specific CD4+ T cells with viral peptide pools in the ViraFEST assay. The authors isolated CD4+ T cells after about eleven days of culture. None of the vaccinated had previously contracted SARS-CoV-2, and their nucleocapsid antibodies tested negative. It was with about 10 IU/ml IL-2 and 9.5 to 10 ug/ml peptides that two million PBMC per well were cultured. Turning to this clone: Its antigen is undetermined.

The rearrangement joins TRBV6-4 to TRBJ2-3; the match to TRBD1 covers 7 bases. The sample here was CD4+ T cells from PBMCs cultured with HCoV-OC43 spike peptides, taken before COVID-19 vaccination. Subset here: HCoV-OC43 spike overlapping peptide pool stimulation. This receptor was identified in a human donor who received a COVID-19 vaccine. CDR3 amino acids: CASSDEGGVNTQYF. In DNA, the CDR3 is TGTGCCAGCAGTGACGAAGGGGGCGTAAATACGCAGTATTTT.